Shown below are 30 T cell receptor beta chains from a single sample sequenced in a study of cytomegalovirus exposure and HLA in healthy donors. The study ran its PCR with 60 Vbeta and 13 Jbeta primers. Assay: immunoSEQ multiplex PCR; the TCRdb copy retains only in-frame clones and omits some. The sample lists 91,000 or so clones, approximately 80% occurring once. The sequencing input was PBMCs. These receptors all come from a young man in good health and CMV-seropositive.

V usage is TRBV28 and J usage is TRBJ2-5; no clear D gene. V dropped 1 base and J dropped 1 base, with 7 bases sitting between them. This CDR3 spans 14 amino acids. Looked up from germline, CDR1 is MDHEN and CDR2 is SYDVKM. The CDR3 DNA is TGTGCCAGCAGTTTATCGTTGTTCCAAGAGACCCAGTACTTC. Translated: CASSLSLFQETQYF.

This clone appeared a single time. At the DNA level, this CDR3 is encoded by other sequences in the same sample as well. CDR3 protein: CATSRQANSPLHF. DNA of the CDR3: TGTGCCACCAGCAGGCAGGCTAATTCACCCCTCCACTTT. The chain combines TRBV15 with TRBJ1-6; D gene unclear. V lost 3 bases, J lost 6 bases, and 6 bases lay in between. Germline V gene sequence: CDR1 LNHNV, CDR2 YYDKDF (reference sequence). The CDR3 is made up of 13 amino acids.

The chain carries TRBV6-6 and TRBJ2-7, with D hard to call. This CDR3 is built from 14 residues. Germline-derived CDR1 and CDR2 are MNHNY and SVGAGI (reference sequence). Trimming took off 5 bases at V and 2 bases at J, with 13 bases between the two ends. The CDR3 nucleotides are TGTGCCAGCAGTCCCACAGTACCCCCCTACGAGCAGTACGTC. Translated: CASSPTVPPYEQYV.

V gene TRBV6-6 combines with J gene TRBJ2-6; D not certain. Germline-derived CDR1 and CDR2 are MNHNY and SVGAGI (reference sequence). CDR3 length: 14 amino acids. With 2 bases removed from V and 1 base from J, the gap between germline ends came to 3 bases. CDR3 DNA sequence: TGTGCCAGCAGTTACCTTTCTGGGGCCAACGTCCTGACTTTC. Protein sequence: CASSYLSGANVLTF.

A single count supports this clone. The gene calls are TRBV6-1 and TRBJ2-3; no clear D gene. This CDR3 spans 15 amino acids. V was pared by 6 bases and J by 1 base, with 14 bases between. Germline CDR1 reads MNHNS; CDR2 reads SASEGT. CDR3 sequence (DNA): TGTGCCAGCAGACTGACTTTCTCGCGCACAGATACGCAGTATTTT. It yields the protein CASRLTFSRTDTQYF.

J is TRBJ2-7 and V is TRBV19; D possibly corresponds to TRBD2 (6 bases). V was clipped by 4 bases and J by 2 bases, with 9 bases between them. The CDR3 is 13 amino acids. Germline V gives CDR1 LNHDA, CDR2 SQIVND (reference sequence). The CDR3 protein is CASSTRTTYEQYF. As DNA, the CDR3 is TGTGCCAGTAGTACCCGGACTACCTACGAGCAGTACTTC.

The chain joins TRBV28 to TRBJ2-3; 7 nucleotides line up with TRBD1. Trimming took 5 bases from V and 0 from J; bases not matched to a gene: 20. There are 20 residues in the CDR3. Germline V gene lookup returns CDR1 MDHEN and CDR2 SYDVKM. CDR3 DNA: TGTGCCAGCAGTACCCGGACAGGTTTCGTTGGGAGATCTAGCACAGATACGCAGTATTTT. It specifies CASSTRTGFVGRSSTDTQYF.

CDR3 protein: CASSATIGQGISYEQYV. CDR3 nucleotide sequence: TGTGCCAGCAGCGCAACCATCGGACAGGGAATCTCCTACGAGCAGTACGTC. The chain couples TRBV21-1 to TRBJ2-7; TRBD1 is the table's D call, not checked against the DNA. TRBV21-1 is a pseudogene. The CDR3 length is 17 residues.

This chain uses TRBV7-9 with TRBJ1-6, with 7 bases identical to TRBD1. The CDR3 is 15 amino acids. CDR1 and CDR2 (germline): SEHNR, FQNEAQ (reference sequence). J gave up 5 bases and V 1 base, and 2 bases lay outside the gene matches. In nucleotides, the CDR3 is TGTGCCAGCAGCTTAGGGACAGGCCATAATTCACCCCTCCACTTT. This codes for CASSLGTGHNSPLHF. Combining the CDR3 with reference TRBV7-9 and TRBJ1-6 gives the whole variable domain DTGVSQNPRHKITKRGQNVTFRCDPISEHNRLYWYRQTLGQGPEFLTYFQNEAQLEKSRLLSDRFSAERPKGSFSTLEIQRTEQGDSAMYLCASSLGTGHNSPLHFGNGTRLTVT.

This chain connects TRBV7-8 to TRBJ1-1, with 7 bases lining up with TRBD1. The CDR3 is 16 amino acids. The J segment lost 7 bases and the V segment lost 5 bases, leaving 16 bases of the junction unmatched. Germline V lookup: CDR1 SGHVS, CDR2 FQNEAQ. This CDR3 reads CASSLGQARMAGEAFF. In DNA, the CDR3 is TGTGCCAGCAGCCTCGGACAGGCTAGAATGGCGGGTGAAGCTTTCTTT.

The chain combines TRBV29-1 with TRBJ2-7; 7 positions agree with TRBD2. The CDR3 consists of 16 residues. The germline CDR1 and CDR2 sequences are SQVTM and ANQGSEA. V was pared by 1 base and J by 3 bases, with 12 bases of the junction left unmatched. CDR3 coding DNA: TGCAGCGTTGAAGCCGTCATGGCTAGCGGAAACTACGAGCAGTACTTC. Protein: CSVEAVMASGNYEQYF.

The chain couples TRBV5-5 to TRBJ2-1; weak D call: TRBD1 (6 bases). V shed 1 base and J shed 10 bases, with 9 bases lying between them. This CDR3 is built from 12 residues. CDR1 is SGHKS, CDR2 YYEKEE, per germline (reference sequence). CDR3 in DNA: TGTGCCAGCAGCTTGTACAGGGAAGAGCAGTTCTTC. This sequence encodes CASSLYREEQFF.

V gene TRBV11-2 combines with J gene TRBJ1-6, with D possibly being TRBD1 (6 bases). The CDR3 loop spans 12 amino acids. Germline-derived CDR1 and CDR2 are SGHAT and FQNNGV. V was shortened by 7 bases and J by 10 bases, with 11 bases between the two germline ends. CDR3 sequence: CASKTGFSPLHF. DNA of the CDR3: TGTGCCAGCAAAACAGGGTTCTCACCCCTCCACTTT. Full variable domain (rest looked up from reference TRBV11-2 and TRBJ1-6): EAGVAQSPRYKIIEKRQSVAFWCNPISGHATLYWYQQILGQGPKLLIQFQNNGVVDDSQLPKDRFSAERLKGVDSTLKIQPAKLEDSAVYLCASKTGFSPLHFGNGTRLTVT.

CDR3 sequence: CASSKLRTGNQPQHF. In DNA, the CDR3 is TGTGCCAGCAGCAAGCTGCGGACAGGCAATCAGCCCCAGCATTTT. This rearrangement joins TRBV6-1 to TRBJ1-5, with D possibly being TRBD1 (6 bases). Trimming removed 6 bases at V and 2 bases at J, with 14 bases between. CDR1 MNHNS and CDR2 SASEGT come from the germline V gene. The CDR3 extends over 15 amino acids.

This clone was counted a few times. The V and J genes are TRBV5-1 and TRBJ1-1; weak D call: TRBD1 (5 bases). The germline V and J ends were trimmed by 4 bases and 1 base, with 14 bases remaining between them. The CDR3 sequence is 15 residues long. Germline V CDR1 and CDR2: SGHRS, YFSETQ. The DNA for the CDR3 is TGCGCCAGCAGCCCAAGGGGCGTTGGGAACACTGAAGCTTTCTTT. Translation gives CASSPRGVGNTEAFF.

The CDR3 sequence is CASSLGTSAGKLFF. The CDR3 coding sequence is TGTGCCAGCAGCTTAGGGACTTCGGCGGGAAAACTGTTTTTT. The J gene is TRBJ1-4, the V gene TRBV7-2, with D unresolved. The CDR3 totals 14 residues. V was clipped by 1 base and J by 10 bases, with 13 bases between them. Germline V CDR1 and CDR2: SGHTA, FQGNSA.

Comments on this clone: Other DNA sequences in the same sample also yield this CDR3. The chain recombines TRBV7-6 with TRBJ2-7; 10 bases agree with TRBD2. This CDR3 is 16 amino acids long. Germline-derived CDR1 and CDR2 are SGHVS and FNYEAQ. After removal of 5 bases from V and 3 bases from J, the junction contained 10 bases not matched to a gene. The CDR3: CASSPLRASGSYEQYF. Written as DNA, the CDR3 is TGTGCCAGCAGCCCTCTAAGGGCTAGCGGGAGCTACGAGCAGTACTTC.

V gene TRBV4-3 combines with J gene TRBJ2-1; 11 bases are shared with TRBD2. The ends lost 4 bases at V and 6 bases at J; junction bases unmatched: 11. Germline CDR1 reads LGHNA; CDR2 reads YSLEER. This CDR3 region has 17 residues. The CDR3, as DNA: TGCGCCAGCAGCCTACACCCGACTAGCGGGATCACCAATGAGCAGTTCTTC. Translating it yields CASSLHPTSGITNEQFF.

CDR3 coding DNA: TGTGCCAGCAGCTTAGGGACTGCTTCTGGCTACACCTTC. Residues: CASSLGTASGYTF. This sequence joins TRBV7-9 and TRBJ1-2, with unresolved D. V shed 1 base and J shed 7 bases, with 10 bases lying between them. Germline V gives CDR1 SEHNR, CDR2 FQNEAQ (reference sequence). The CDR3 loop spans 13 amino acids.

This chain connects TRBV28 to TRBJ1-6; TRBD1 matches at 7 bases. The CDR3 consists of 15 residues. V lost 2 bases to trimming and J lost 8 bases; unmatched junction nucleotides: 6. Germline CDR1 is MDHEN and CDR2 is SYDVKM. CDR3 in amino acids: CASSLPWGQHSPLHF. The CDR3 DNA sequence: TGTGCCAGCAGTTTACCATGGGGACAGCATTCACCCCTCCACTTT.

The chain recombines TRBV9 with TRBJ1-3; TRBD1 might be the D (5 bases). V was pared by 3 bases and J by 0 bases, with 10 bases between. The germline V gene has CDR1 SGDLS and CDR2 YYNGEE. This CDR3 spans 15 amino acids. CDR3 nucleotides: TGTGCCAGCAGCGCCGACAGAACCTCTGGAAACACCATATATTTT. The encoded protein is CASSADRTSGNTIYF.

The gene calls are TRBV9 and TRBJ2-2, with TRBD2 as a possible D gene (6 bases). The CDR3 runs to 15 residues. With 3 bases removed from V and 5 bases from J, the gap between germline ends came to 14 bases. Germline V gene data show CDR1 as SGDLS and CDR2 as YYNGEE. The CDR3 reads CASSGPYGGTGELFF. CDR3 nucleotide sequence: TGTGCCAGCAGCGGACCTTATGGGGGGACCGGGGAGCTGTTTTTT.

V usage is TRBV5-1 and J usage is TRBJ1-2; TRBD1 matches 9 bases. V shed 3 bases and J 2 bases; nucleotides not matched to a gene: 5. The length of the CDR3 is 15 residues. From germline, CDR1 is SGHRS and CDR2 YFSETQ. This CDR3 reads CASSSGGTGNYGYTF. CDR3 in DNA: TGCGCCAGCAGCTCAGGGGGGACAGGGAACTATGGCTACACCTTC.

The chain has TRBV30 and TRBJ1-3; D possibly corresponds to TRBD1 (5 bases). CDR1 and CDR2 (germline): GTSNPN, SVGIG (reference sequence). V dropped 3 bases and J dropped 4 bases, with 16 bases sitting between them. This CDR3 is built from 15 residues. The CDR3 is CAWRSWGLGGNTIYF. The CDR3 DNA reads TGTGCCTGGAGAAGTTGGGGACTTGGCGGAAACACCATATATTTT.

V usage is TRBV6-1 and J usage is TRBJ2-5; TRBD2 matches 10 bases. The germline V gene has CDR1 MNHNS and CDR2 SASEGT. The CDR3 runs to 15 residues. With V trimmed by 4 bases and J by 7 bases, 9 bases remained unmatched. CDR3 residues: CASSAERGGLWTQYF. The CDR3, as DNA: TGTGCCAGCAGTGCAGAGCGGGGGGGCCTCTGGACCCAGTACTTC.

The chain combines TRBV5-1 with TRBJ2-7; 7 nucleotides match TRBD1. Germline V gives CDR1 SGHRS, CDR2 YFSETQ. The CDR3 length is 13 residues. J lost 3 bases, V lost 5 bases, and 5 bases had no gene match. The CDR3 reads CASSRDRSYEQYF. CDR3 coding DNA: TGCGCCAGCAGTAGGGACAGAAGCTACGAGCAGTACTTC.

The V gene is TRBV6-5, the J gene TRBJ1-2; possible D gene TRBD1, 5 bases. Trimming cost V 11 bases and J 4 bases, with 14 bases left between them. The germline CDR1 and CDR2 sequences are MNHEY and SVGAGI. The CDR3 is made up of 12 amino acids. As DNA, the CDR3 is TGTGCCTCACGAGGAGGGACCTATGGCTACACCTTC. Translation gives CASRGGTYGYTF.

This sequence joins TRBV4-3 and TRBJ2-7; 10 positions agree with TRBD2. The length of the CDR3 is 15 residues. Per germline, CDR1 LGHNA and CDR2 YSLEER. Losses at the gene ends were 2 bases for V and 2 bases for J; bases not matched to a gene: 3. CDR3 in DNA: TGCGCCAGCAGCCAATCAGCGGGAGGGCCCTACGAGCAGTACTTC. Its protein product is CASSQSAGGPYEQYF.

This chain connects TRBV9 to TRBJ2-7; D might be TRBD2 (5 bases). V lost 3 bases and J lost 5, with 15 bases in between. The CDR3 has 14 amino acids. Germline lookup yields CDR1 SGDLS and CDR2 YYNGEE. CDR3 bases: TGTGCCAGCAGCGGCCGGGATCCCGGGCACGAGCAGTACTTC. Protein: CASSGRDPGHEQYF.

This clone showed up just once. V usage is TRBV19 and J usage is TRBJ1-1; 7 bases agree with TRBD1. The CDR3 loop spans 17 amino acids. Germline assignment: CDR1 LNHDA and CDR2 SQIVND (reference sequence). After removal of 3 bases from V and 0 bases from J, the junction contained 10 bases not matched to a gene. Here the CDR3 DNA reads TGTGCCAGTAGTATCCCCCCCACGACAGGGATGAACACTGAAGCTTTCTTT. Translation: CASSIPPTTGMNTEAFF.